These T cell receptor beta chains were read from a single sample in a study of T-cell reconstitution after alpha-beta-depleted transplantation in children. TCRdb analysed the PCR reads with MiXCR anew, one entry per CDR3 protein. The table lists about 200,000 distinct CDR3 sequences, around 9.2% of them singletons. Material: PBMCs, mostly from graft donor cells, obtained 360 days after TCRalphabeta/CD19-depleted stem cell transplant. The receptors shown here come from a male patient aged 2 to 9 who had a stem cell transplant for acute myeloid leukemia, so the T cells may come from the graft donor. CDR3s include the opening cysteine and the closing phenylalanine or tryptophan. Each record gives: J gene, D gene, clone size, V gene, CDR3 DNA, CDR3 protein. The D gene is left open where the match is weak. The listing skips clone size in some rows; elsewhere it reads once, few, many or a size class.

TRBJ2-7,-,few,TRBV27,TGTGCCAGCAGTGGCTCAGGGTACGAGCAGTACTTC,CASSGSGYEQYF
TRBJ2-5,-,many,TRBV20-1,TGCAGTGCTAGGGGCAGGGGGGGTTTCCAAGAGACCCAGTACTTC,CSARGRGGFQETQYF
TRBJ1-1,-,many,TRBV5-8,TGTGCCAGCAGGGGAGGGGGGGCATGGAACACTGAAGCTTTCTTT,CASRGGGAWNTEAFF
TRBJ2-1,TRBD1,-,TRBV19,TGTGCCAGTAAGAGGACAGGGGCCTACAATGAGCAGTTCTTC,CASKRTGAYNEQFF
TRBJ2-3,TRBD2,-,TRBV25-1,TGTGCCAGCAGTGACCGGACTAGCGGTAATACAGATACGCAGTATTTT,CASSDRTSGNTDTQYF
TRBJ2-3,-,-,TRBV7-6,TGTGCCAGCAGCTTCAACATGGGCAGGGGAGATACGCAGTATTTT,CASSFNMGRGDTQYF
TRBJ2-2,-,many,TRBV12-3/TRBV12-4,TGTGCCAGCAGTTTATCGGGAGGGGAGCTGTTTTTT,CASSLSGGELFF
TRBJ2-3,-,few,TRBV2,TGTGCCAGCAGTGAAGTGAGGAGGGATACGCAGTATTTT,CASSEVRRDTQYF
TRBJ1-1,-,few,TRBV14,TGTGCCAGCAGCCAAGCCGACGGGGGCCACACTGAAGCTTTCTTT,CASSQADGGHTEAFF
TRBJ2-3,TRBD1,-,TRBV20-1,TGCAGTGCTAGAGGATTAGGAAGGACAGGGCAAGGAGGCACAGATACGCAGTATTTT,CSARGLGRTGQGGTDTQYF
TRBJ1-3,-,many,TRBV9,TGTGCCAGCAGCCCGTCTGTCGTTCGAAACACCATATATTTT,CASSPSVVRNTIYF
TRBJ1-6,TRBD1,-,TRBV20-1,TGCAGTGCTAGCCGAGGGGGCCGGGATTCACCCCTCCACTTT,CSASRGGRDSPLHF
TRBJ2-1,-,few,TRBV4-2,TGTGCCAGCAGTCTTCGCGTGACCCCCTTCTACAATGAGCAGTTCTTC,CASSLRVTPFYNEQFF
TRBJ2-1,TRBD1,-,TRBV24-1,TGTGCCACCAGTGACCCCCGATGGACAGGGGGGAATGAGCAGTTCTTC,CATSDPRWTGGNEQFF
TRBJ2-1,TRBD1,-,TRBV29-1,TGCAGCGTTGTCGGACAGGGAAAAATCAATGAGCAGTTCTTC,CSVVGQGKINEQFF
TRBJ2-5,-,many,TRBV12-3/TRBV12-4,TGTGCCAGCAGTTTGACCAGACAAGAGACCCAGTACTTC,CASSLTRQETQYF
TRBJ2-1,-,many,TRBV5-6,TGTGCCAGCAGCTTGGTGGACAGTGGCTACAATGAGCAGTTCTTC,CASSLVDSGYNEQFF
TRBJ1-1,-,-,TRBV6-1,TGTGCCAGCAGTGCCCTTTTACAGGTGAACACTGAAGCTTTCTTT,CASSALLQVNTEAFF
TRBJ2-7,-,many,TRBV12-3/TRBV12-4,TGTGCCAGCAGCAAAGCGCCAGTCTACGAGCAGTACTTC,CASSKAPVYEQYF
TRBJ1-1,TRBD1,-,TRBV10-3,TGTGCCATCAGTGTTTACAGGGGCCCCACTGAAGCTTTCTTT,CAISVYRGPTEAFF
TRBJ2-5,-,-,TRBV7-9,TGTGCCAGCAGCTTAGGGGAGAAGGGCCAGTACTTC,CASSLGEKGQYF
TRBJ1-6,TRBD1,few,TRBV7-9,TGTGCCAGCAGCCAAGACAGGGGCCCGATTAATTCACCCCTCCACTTT,CASSQDRGPINSPLHF
TRBJ2-7,-,many,TRBV20-1,TGCAGTGCTCGATCTGACAGAGGCTACGAGCAGTACTTC,CSARSDRGYEQYF
TRBJ2-1,TRBD1,-,TRBV5-1,TGCGCCAGCAGCTTGGTAAACGGTGCCGGGACAGGTCAGTTCTTC,CASSLVNGAGTGQFF
TRBJ2-6,-,-,TRBV5-1,TGCGCCAGCAGCTTGGCAGGGCTCTCTGGGGCCAACGTCCTGACTTTC,CASSLAGLSGANVLTF
TRBJ2-5,TRBD1,-,TRBV6-1,TGTGCCAGCAGTCTGACAGGGGTGTACCAAGAGACCCAGTACTTC,CASSLTGVYQETQYF
TRBJ2-1,TRBD1,many,TRBV5-1,TGCGCCAGCAGCCGCGACAGGGTGGGTGAGCAGTTCTTC,CASSRDRVGEQFF
TRBJ2-4,-,-,TRBV5-1,TGCGCCAGCAGTTGGGGGCCCACTTTGAAGGTTCAGTACTTC,CASSWGPTLKVQYF
TRBJ2-1,-,few,TRBV7-2,TGTGCCAGCAGTGAGGGGCCAAGGCATGAGCAGTTCTTC,CASSEGPRHEQFF
TRBJ2-7,TRBD2,few,TRBV20-1,TGCAGTGCTAGCCCTAGCGGGACCTACGAGCAGTACTTC,CSASPSGTYEQYF
TRBJ2-2,-,many,TRBV24-1,TGTGCCACCAGTGATCCAAACACCGGGGAGCTGTTTTTT,CATSDPNTGELFF
TRBJ2-5,-,-,TRBV3-1,TGTGCCAGCAGCCAAGAGAAGGAGACCCAGTACTTC,CASSQEKETQYF
TRBJ2-1,TRBD2,few,TRBV7-8,TGTGCCAGCAGCTTAGGGGGTGTGATGGTAGCGGGACCCTCCTACAATGAGCAGTTCTTC,CASSLGGVMVAGPSYNEQFF
TRBJ2-1,TRBD2,many,TRBV7-2,TGTGCCAGCAGCTTAGGGCCCTTAGCGGGAGTATCCTACAATGAGCAGTTCTTC,CASSLGPLAGVSYNEQFF
TRBJ2-5,-,few,TRBV4-3,TGCGCCAGCAGCCAAGATGTCAGAGAGACCCAGTACTTC,CASSQDVRETQYF
TRBJ2-6,-,-,TRBV12-3/TRBV12-4,TGTGCCAGCAGCACAACATCGGCTGGGGCCAACGTCCTGACTTTC,CASSTTSAGANVLTF
TRBJ2-2,TRBD1,many,TRBV12-3/TRBV12-4,TGTGCCAGCAGTCGACAGGGGGCGGGCACCGGGGAGCTGTTTTTT,CASSRQGAGTGELFF
TRBJ2-5,TRBD2,many,TRBV6-5,TGTGCCAGCAGTTACGGGCGAGCGGGGGGGCTAGAGACCCAGTACTTC,CASSYGRAGGLETQYF
TRBJ2-2,-,many,TRBV13,TGTGCCAGCAGCTCCCCCCGAGGATCAGGGGAGCTGTTTTTT,CASSSPRGSGELFF
TRBJ2-7,-,many,TRBV7-2,TGTGCCAGCAGCTTCGGGCGACCGCGGGGCGTCTACGAGCAGTACTTC,CASSFGRPRGVYEQYF
TRBJ1-1,-,-,TRBV20-1,TGCAGTGCTAGAGATCGAGAAACGGCAGGCACTGAAGCTTTCTTT,CSARDRETAGTEAFF
TRBJ2-1,TRBD2,many,TRBV5-1,TGCGCCAGCAGCCAGGCGGGGGGGGACTACAATGAGCAGTTCTTC,CASSQAGGDYNEQFF
TRBJ2-2,TRBD2,few,TRBV7-2,TGTGCCAGCAGCCCAAGGACTAGAACTGGGGAGCTGTTTTTT,CASSPRTRTGELFF